The subject of this entry is one T cell receptor beta chain. The CDR3 has 15 residues. Germline CDR1 reads LGHDT; CDR2 reads YNNKEL (reference sequence). The V gene end was trimmed by 4 bases and the J gene end by 9 bases; junction bases not matched to a gene: 14. The data were obtained in a study of blood T cell repertoires in COVID-19. TCRdb keeps only in-frame clones here, not all; method: immunoSEQ multiplex PCR. In the table there are about 94,000 clones, roughly 84% of which are singletons. The sequence was collected from a woman over 75 with acute or convalescent COVID-19. The chain carries TRBV3-1 (or the pseudogene TRBV3-2) and TRBJ2-5; 7 bases align to TRBD1. Sequenced input: peripheral blood. CDR3 DNA: TGTGCCAGCAGCCCACCGGGACAGCCTCCAATTGCCCAGTACTTC. Its translation is CASSPPGQPPIAQYF.